The 20 T cell receptor beta chains given below trace back to one sample, sequenced in a study of T cells in Graves' hyperthyroidism and ophthalmopathy. Amplification yielded TCR beta CDR3 regions, with RNA transcripts as the source. The HTBI primer set drove a first-round RT-PCR of the TCR CDR3. TCRdb reprocessed the multiplex PCR reads via MiXCR and lists one record per CDR3 protein. The sample lists hundreds of thousands of distinct CDR3 sequences, around 13% seen once, with about 9.1% in the top ten. Material: blood. Every receptor here comes from a young woman with Graves' hyperthyroidism.

In its sample, this clonotype was seen a few times. This rearrangement joins TRBV29-1 to TRBJ1-2, with 7 nucleotides matching TRBD1. The V segment lost 6 bases and the J segment 4 bases; nucleotides outside the gene matches: 5. CDR1 SQVTM and CDR2 ANQGSEA come from the germline V gene. The CDR3 runs 12 residues. CDR3 sequence (DNA): TGCAGCGTAAACAGGGGCGGCTATGGCTACACCTTC. Translated, it gives CSVNRGGYGYTF.

The sample holds a few counts of this clonotype. V is TRBV28 and J is TRBJ1-2, with D uncertain. The CDR3 has 12 residues. CDR1 and CDR2 from the germline V gene are MDHEN and SYDVKM. V lost 7 bases to trimming and J lost 4 bases, with 10 bases between them. Here the CDR3 DNA reads TGTGCCAGCAAAGGCCGCGCCTATGGCTACACCTTC. The encoded protein is CASKGRAYGYTF.

There are many counts of this clonotype. This chain connects TRBV12-3 or TRBV12-4 to TRBJ2-3; 7 positions agree with TRBD1. With 6 bases clipped from V and 0 bases from J, the junction kept 6 bases outside the gene matches. The CDR3 contains 15 residues. CDR3: CASRTTGSSTDTQYF. In nucleotides, the CDR3 is TGTGCCAGCAGAACGACAGGGTCCAGCACAGATACGCAGTATTTT.

This clonotype was found many times. The chain employs TRBV7-2 and TRBJ1-2; D is undetermined. This CDR3 region has 15 residues. The V end was cut by 0 bases, the J end by 0 bases, with 8 bases between. The germline V gene encodes CDR1 SGHTA and CDR2 FQGNSA. The CDR3 reads CASSLAGSPNYGYTF. CDR3 nucleotides: TGTGCCAGCAGCTTAGCGGGCAGTCCTAACTATGGCTACACCTTC.

J is TRBJ1-4 and V is TRBV29-1; D is unclear. Deletions cut 0 bases from V and 2 bases from J, with 13 bases between. The germline gives CDR1 SQVTM, CDR2 ANQGSEA. CDR3 size: 16 residues. CDR3 bases: TGCAGCGTTGAAGATCGGTTATCGGGGACTAATGAAAAACTGTTTTTT. Its protein is CSVEDRLSGTNEKLFF.

This clonotype was observed at least ten times. This sequence joins TRBV5-6 and TRBJ1-1, with 7 bases that match TRBD1. Germline CDR1 is SGHDT and CDR2 is YYEEEE. There are 14 residues in the CDR3. The V and J ends lost 4 bases and 8 bases, in that order; junction bases with no gene match: 11. The CDR3 DNA is TGTGCCAGCAGCAAGGGACAGCCGCCAGGAGAAGCTTTCTTT. It yields the protein CASSKGQPPGEAFF.

There are many counts of this clonotype. The rearrangement joins TRBV6-2 or TRBV6-3 to TRBJ2-3; D is ambiguous. Germline CDR1 reads MNHEY; CDR2 reads SVGEGT. Trimming removed 0 bases from V and 4 bases from J, with 8 bases in between. There are 14 residues in the CDR3. CDR3 DNA: TGTGCCAGCAGTTACTCGGAAAGGGCAGATACGCAGTATTTT. Translated, it gives CASSYSERADTQYF.

In its sample, this clonotype was seen many times. This sequence joins TRBV28 and TRBJ2-5; 8 nucleotides agree with TRBD1. Germline lookup yields CDR1 MDHEN and CDR2 SYDVKM. The CDR3 runs to 12 residues. V gave up 8 bases and J gave up 3 bases; unmatched junction bases: 2. The CDR3 reads CASEGQEETQYF. CDR3 DNA: TGTGCCAGCGAGGGACAGGAAGAGACCCAGTACTTC.

This clonotype appeared many times. A junction boundary mismatches the germline segment, possibly from a read error. The rearrangement links TRBV7-9 to TRBJ2-7; 8 nucleotides match TRBD1. This CDR3 has 14 residues. CDR1 is SEHNR, CDR2 FQNEAQ, per germline (reference sequence). This CDR3 is CTSSSGQGPYEQYF. The CDR3 DNA reads TGTACCAGCAGCTCCGGACAGGGACCCTACGAGCAGTACTTC. Full variable domain (missing parts from reference TRBV7-9 and TRBJ2-7): DTGVSQNPRHKITKRGQNVTFRCDPISEHNRLYWYRQTLGQGPEFLTYFQNEAQLEKSRLLSDRFSAERPKGSFSTLEIQRTEQGDSAMYLCTSSSGQGPYEQYFGPGTRLTVT.

The sample holds many counts of this clonotype. The rearrangement uses TRBV28 and TRBJ1-5; D is uncertain. The CDR3 sequence is 10 residues long. Deletions cut 7 bases from V and 3 bases from J, with 1 base between. The germline V gene encodes CDR1 MDHEN and CDR2 SYDVKM. In DNA, the CDR3 is TGTGCCAGCAACAATCAGCCCCAGCATTTT. Translation gives CASNNQPQHF.

This clonotype came up once. The junction and the germline gene differ at one end; a read error may be behind it. The genes are TRBV9 and TRBJ2-7, with 8 positions matching TRBD1. The CDR3 consists of 14 residues. Germline CDR1 SGDLS, CDR2 YYNGEE. CDR3 in amino acids: CACSAGTGFREQYF. DNA of the CDR3: TGTGCCTGCAGCGCCGGGACAGGTTTTCGGGAGCAGTACTTC.

This clonotype has a count of ten or more. V is TRBV18 and J is TRBJ1-1, with TRBD1 matching 7 bases. This CDR3 contains 16 residues. Germline V gene sequence: CDR1 KGHSH, CDR2 LQKENI. The V and J ends lost 6 bases and 0 bases, in that order; junction bases with no gene match: 10. The CDR3 loop is CASSEQGTTMNTEAFF. The CDR3 bases are TGTGCCAGCTCGGAACAGGGGACCACCATGAACACTGAAGCTTTCTTT.

Comment on this clonotype: A read error may explain this, as a much larger clone is one base away. The conserved phenylalanine or tryptophan is not found at the CDR3 terminus, so this likely reflects a read error. The chain combines TRBV6-1 with TRBJ1-2, with TRBD1 identical over 7 bases. Trimming at V came to 5 bases and at J to 2 bases, leaving 5 bases not matched to a gene. The CDR3 has 14 amino acids. Germline assignment: CDR1 MNHNS and CDR2 SASEGT. The CDR3 region has the DNA TGTGCCAGCAGTAAAAAGACAGGGAACTATGGCTACACCTCC. It codes for CASSKKTGNYGYTS.

This clonotype was recorded at least ten times. The chain uses TRBV9 and TRBJ2-1; 9 bases map to TRBD2. Germline V gene lookup returns CDR1 SGDLS and CDR2 YYNGEE. J lost 7 bases, V lost 6 bases, and 5 bases had no gene match. The CDR3 consists of 13 residues. CDR3 coding DNA: TGTGCCAGCACTCCGACTAGCGGTAATGAGCAGTTCTTC. This sequence encodes CASTPTSGNEQFF.

To note about this clonotype: This may arise from a read error, as a much more abundant clone is one base away. The V gene is TRBV7-4, the J gene TRBJ1-2, with a tentative D call TRBD1 (5 bases). CDR3 size: 17 residues. Germline CDR1 and CDR2: SGHVT and SQSDAQ. CDR3: CARSLTHDEGPWGGYTF. CDR3 nucleotides: TGTGCCCGCAGCTTAACACACGACGAGGGGCCTTGGGGTGGCTACACCTTC.

Of note for this clonotype: Since a much larger clone is just one base distant, this may be a read error. V gene TRBV29-1 combines with J gene TRBJ1-1; D remains unclear. Germline-derived CDR1 and CDR2 are SQVTM and ANQGSEA. This CDR3 comprises 14 residues. The CDR3 sequence is CSVVVPAGTTEALF. In nucleotides, the CDR3 is TGCAGCGTTGTTGTTCCGGCAGGTACCACTGAAGCTCTCTTT.

This clonotype was detected ten times or more. V usage is TRBV6-6 and J usage is TRBJ1-5; D not resolved. V was clipped by 2 bases and J by 2 bases, with 7 bases between them. Per germline, CDR1 MNHNY and CDR2 SVGAGI (reference sequence). This CDR3 region has 14 residues. The CDR3 loop is CASSYLGGNQPQHF. Here the CDR3 DNA reads TGTGCCAGCAGTTACCTGGGTGGCAATCAGCCCCAGCATTTT.

This chain joins TRBV6-1 and TRBJ2-2; tentatively, D is TRBD1 (5 bases). This CDR3 spans 15 amino acids. Germline V gene lookup returns CDR1 MNHNS and CDR2 SASEGT. Trimming pared 6 bases from V and 7 bases from J, leaving 18 bases between. The CDR3 protein is CASSAWMGQGGELFF. CDR3 coding DNA: TGTGCCAGCAGCGCATGGATGGGGCAGGGCGGGGAGCTGTTTTTT.

This clonotype was counted many times. CDR3 in DNA: TGTGCCAGCAGTACCGCGAGGGGAGGGCGGGATACGCAGTATTTT. Protein: CASSTARGGRDTQYF. The chain carries TRBV6-1 and TRBJ2-3; 7 bases align to TRBD2. The CDR3 runs 15 residues. Germline assignment: CDR1 MNHNS and CDR2 SASEGT. The V gene end was trimmed by 5 bases and the J gene end by 6 bases; junction bases not matched to a gene: 11.

This clonotype was recorded at least ten times. The chain has TRBV12-3 or TRBV12-4 and TRBJ2-1; D is perhaps TRBD2 (6 bases). The germline V and J ends were trimmed by 5 bases and 0 bases, with 26 bases remaining between them. The length of the CDR3 is 20 residues. Written as DNA, the CDR3 is TGTGCCAGCAGTCTCAACCACGCTAGCGCAAAATCTAGCTCCTACAATGAGCAGTTCTTC. The encoded protein is CASSLNHASAKSSSYNEQFF.